These 25 T cell receptor beta chains were all obtained from the same sample, sequenced in a study of CD8+ T cells in alopecia areata (dated by TCRdb to the late 2010s). Read against the paper, the sample's time point label means: roughly 27 days on oral tofacitinib. The sample's treatment or condition label, decoded: oral pan-JAK inhibitor, 5-10 mg twice daily. Library construction relied on the immunoSEQ multiplex PCR assay. For TCR sequencing, RNA was extracted from every sample and reverse transcribed into cDNA to serve as template. The table comes from immuneACCESS by way of TCRdb, which keeps in-frame sequences with V and J called. Part of the clones is missing from these tables; in studies checked, under half for an unresolved V gene and the rest for unknown reasons. For this sample there are 170,000 or so clones; around 71% appear just once. Together, the top ten hold 0.9% to 1% of the sample.

Sequenced material: CD4+ T cells sorted from blood, taken at week 4, from a patient treated with tofacitinib. The source of these receptors is a human donor with alopecia areata.

This sequence joins TRBV25-1 and TRBJ1-6, with a tentative D call TRBD1 (6 bases). The V end lost 2 bases, the J end lost 9 bases, and 11 bases lay between the germline ends. In germline, CDR1 is MGHDK, CDR2 SYGVNS. The CDR3 covers 14 residues. In nucleotides, the CDR3 is TGTGCCAGCAGTGAACTAGGGGGACCTTCACCCCTCCACTTT. This sequence encodes CASSELGGPSPLHF.

The chain has TRBV4-2 and TRBJ1-1; tentatively, D is TRBD1 (6 bases). CDR1 LGHNA and CDR2 YNFKEQ come from the germline V gene. The CDR3 is made up of 16 amino acids. Trimming pared 3 bases from V and 0 bases from J, leaving 14 bases between. CDR3 residues: CASSHRQAQMNTEAFF. For the CDR3, the DNA is TGTGCCAGCAGCCATCGACAGGCGCAAATGAACACTGAAGCTTTCTTT.

The V gene is TRBV5-6, the J gene TRBJ1-2, with D possibly being TRBD1 (5 bases). The length of the CDR3 is 13 residues. Deletions cut 5 bases from V and 4 bases from J, with 12 bases between. Per the germline V gene, CDR1 is SGHDT and CDR2 is YYEEEE. CDR3 bases: TGTGCCAGCAGTCCCCGGGGCGGCTATGGCTACACCTTC. Translating gives CASSPRGGYGYTF.

This clone appeared a few times. J is TRBJ2-3 and V is TRBV29-1; no clear D gene. Looked up from germline, CDR1 is SQVTM and CDR2 is ANQGSEA. V was clipped by 7 bases and J by 0 bases, with 8 bases between them. The CDR3 totals 12 residues. The CDR3 coding sequence is TGCAGCGCGAAAAGTAGCACAGATACGCAGTATTTT. Translation gives CSAKSSTDTQYF.

This clone was seen only once. This sequence joins TRBV7-9 and TRBJ1-1; no firm D call. In germline, CDR1 is SEHNR, CDR2 FQNEAQ (reference sequence). The V end was cut by 7 bases, the J end by 3 bases, with 15 bases between. The CDR3 runs to 14 residues. The CDR3 coding sequence is TGTGCCAGCAAGCTCTACCGGGGATACACTGAAGCTTTCTTT. Protein product: CASKLYRGYTEAFF.

The sample holds many counts of this clone. The V gene is TRBV10-3, the J gene TRBJ2-5; TRBD2 is a possible D gene (5 bases). Trimming shortened V by 4 bases and J by 1 base, and 13 bases separated the two germline ends. CDR3 length: 15 residues. CDR1 is ENHRY, CDR2 SYGVKD, per germline. CDR3 nucleotides: TGTGCCATCAGTGTATCGGGGTTACCCCAAGAGACCCAGTACTTC. Its translation: CAISVSGLPQETQYF.

This clone was observed a few times. The chain couples TRBV29-1 to TRBJ1-1; D gene uncertain. Germline CDR1 is SQVTM and CDR2 is ANQGSEA. V was shortened by 4 bases and J by 1 base, with 10 bases between the two germline ends. This CDR3 comprises 13 residues. The CDR3 nucleotides read TGCAGCGTTGTCTCTATCGGGAACACTGAAGCTTTCTTT. Translated: CSVVSIGNTEAFF. The variable domain in full, completed from reference TRBV29-1 and TRBJ1-1, reads SAVISQKPSRDICQRGTSLTIQCQVDSQVTMMFWYRQQPGQSLTLIATANQGSEATYESGFVIDKFPISRPNLTFSTLTVSNMSPEDSSIYLCSVVSIGNTEAFFGQGTRLTVV.

The genes are TRBV4-3 and TRBJ2-5; no clear D gene. The CDR3 sequence is 15 residues long. Germline V gives CDR1 LGHNA, CDR2 YSLEER. Trimming shortened V by 1 base and J by 1 base, and 10 bases separated the two germline ends. Here the CDR3 DNA reads TGCGCCAGCAGCCAAGCCCTAGTACCCCAAGAGACCCAGTACTTC. As protein: CASSQALVPQETQYF.

This sequence joins TRBV7-2 and TRBJ2-2; 8 bases are shared with TRBD2. This CDR3 region has 18 residues. Trimming took 2 bases from V and 2 from J; bases not matched to a gene: 10. Looked up from germline, CDR1 is SGHTA and CDR2 is FQGNSA. The CDR3 bases are TGTGCCAGCAGCTTACGAGTCTCGGCGGGGGGTAACACCGGGGAGCTGTTTTTT. Amino acids: CASSLRVSAGGNTGELFF. Using reference TRBV7-2 and TRBJ2-2 for the parts outside the CDR3, the full variable domain is GAGVSQSPSNKVTEKGKDVELRCDPISGHTALYWYRQSLGQGLEFLIYFQGNSAPDKSGLPSDRFSAERTGGSVSTLTIQRTQQEDSAVYLCASSLRVSAGGNTGELFFGEGSRLTVL.

Worth noting for this clone: Other DNA sequences from this sample encode an identical CDR3 as well. The chain combines TRBV5-6 with TRBJ2-7; weak D call: TRBD1 (5 bases). With 0 bases removed from V and 3 bases from J, the gap between germline ends came to 7 bases. The CDR3 covers 13 residues. The germline V gene encodes CDR1 SGHDT and CDR2 YYEEEE. The DNA for the CDR3 is TGTGCCAGCAGCTTGGGACAGTACTACGAGCAGTACTTC. This gives the protein CASSLGQYYEQYF.

The chain uses TRBV9 and TRBJ2-6; TRBD1 is a possible D gene (6 bases). The CDR3 is 15 residues long. The germline V and J ends were trimmed by 4 bases and 2 bases, with 10 bases remaining between them. Looked up from germline, CDR1 is SGDLS and CDR2 is YYNGEE. CDR3 protein: CASSPRTAGANVLTF. CDR3 bases: TGTGCCAGCAGCCCCCGGACAGCTGGGGCCAACGTCCTGACTTTC.

This chain joins TRBV30 and TRBJ1-2; D is ambiguous. V was pared by 4 bases and J by 8 bases, with 14 bases between. The CDR3 loop spans 12 amino acids. Germline V gives CDR1 GTSNPN, CDR2 SVGIG (reference sequence). The CDR3, as DNA: TGTGCCTGGACCCCTTTAGGCGGGGGCTACACCTTC. Amino acids: CAWTPLGGGYTF.

A note on this clone: Other DNA sequences in this specimen translate into the identical CDR3. The chain combines TRBV30 with TRBJ2-5, with D uncertain. This CDR3 has 12 residues. The V gene lost 0 bases and the J gene lost 2 bases, with 4 bases spanning the gap. Germline CDR1 and CDR2: GTSNPN and SVGIG (reference sequence). This CDR3 is CAWSVDQETQYF. DNA of the CDR3: TGTGCCTGGAGTGTAGATCAAGAGACCCAGTACTTC.

The chain combines TRBV5-1 with TRBJ2-7, with 7 positions matching TRBD1. With V trimmed by 5 bases and J by 0 bases, 8 bases remained unmatched. Germline values: CDR1 SGHRS, CDR2 YFSETQ. The CDR3 contains 15 residues. The CDR3 loop reads CASRAPGQSSYEQYF. The CDR3 region has the DNA TGCGCCAGCAGAGCGCCGGGACAGAGCTCCTACGAGCAGTACTTC.

This chain joins TRBV29-1 and TRBJ2-5; 7 nucleotides line up with TRBD1. The V gene end was trimmed by 4 bases and the J gene end by 7 bases; junction bases not matched to a gene: 9. The CDR3 loop spans 13 amino acids. In germline, CDR1 is SQVTM, CDR2 ANQGSEA. Here the CDR3 reads CSVAVTGKATQYF. As DNA, the CDR3 is TGCAGCGTTGCCGTGACAGGGAAGGCGACCCAGTACTTC.

This clone was seen more than once but under ten times. This sequence joins TRBV29-1 and TRBJ1-2; the match to TRBD1 covers 9 bases. Per germline, CDR1 SQVTM and CDR2 ANQGSEA. Trimming removed 5 bases from V and 8 bases from J; junction bases left unmatched: 6. This CDR3 spans 12 amino acids. In DNA form, the CDR3 reads TGCAGCGTTACACAGGGGGCGCGAGGCTACACCTTC. This translates into CSVTQGARGYTF.

V is TRBV7-9 and J is TRBJ1-2; 12 nucleotides align to TRBD1. The germline CDR1 and CDR2 sequences are SEHNR and FQNEAQ (reference sequence). The CDR3 sequence is 14 residues long. V was clipped by 5 bases and J by 3 bases; unmatched bases: 1. The CDR3 DNA follows: TGTGCCAGCAGCGGGACAGGGGGCTACTATGGCTACACCTTC. This translates into CASSGTGGYYGYTF.

The chain has TRBV5-5 and TRBJ2-5; 8 nucleotides agree with TRBD1. The CDR3 is made up of 15 amino acids. V dropped 0 bases and J dropped 5; count of bases not matched to a gene: 6. CDR1 is SGHKS and CDR2 is YYEKEE in the germline V gene (reference sequence). CDR3 nucleotide sequence: TGTGCCAGCAGCTTGGGGACAGGGTTAAGCGAGACCCAGTACTTC. It is translated as CASSLGTGLSETQYF.

The rearrangement joins TRBV5-1 to TRBJ2-5; TRBD1 agrees at 12 bases. The CDR3 consists of 18 residues. CDR1 and CDR2 from the germline V gene are SGHRS and YFSETQ. The V gene end was trimmed by 4 bases and the J gene end by 4 bases; junction bases not matched to a gene: 14. In DNA, the CDR3 is TGCGCCAGCAGCCCTATGGGGACAGGGGGCCAGATCGGAGAGACCCAGTACTTC. Its protein product is CASSPMGTGGQIGETQYF.

The chain combines TRBV2 with TRBJ1-2; 8 bases line up with TRBD1. The CDR3 runs to 13 residues. Germline trimming cut 1 base from V and 7 bases from J; bases unmatched to any gene: 2. The germline V gene has CDR1 SNHLY and CDR2 FYNNEI. Here the CDR3 DNA reads TGTGCCAGCAGTGAAGGGACAGGGTTTGGCTACACCTTC. Translation: CASSEGTGFGYTF.

J is TRBJ2-2 and V is TRBV29-1; possibly TRBD2 for D (5 bases). The V gene lost 8 bases and the J gene lost 1 base, with 11 bases spanning the gap. CDR3 size: 13 residues. Germline CDR1 and CDR2: SQVTM and ANQGSEA. CDR3 sequence: CSTSEVNTGELFF. In DNA form, the CDR3 reads TGCAGCACGTCGGAGGTGAACACCGGGGAGCTGTTTTTT.

The chain joins TRBV18 to TRBJ1-1; D remains ambiguous. This CDR3 contains 16 residues. In germline, CDR1 is KGHSH, CDR2 LQKENI. Trimming pared 4 bases from V and 1 base from J, leaving 16 bases between. In nucleotides, the CDR3 is TGTGCCAGCTCACTCGGAAGCGGGGTGGGGAACACTGAAGCTTTCTTT. It translates to CASSLGSGVGNTEAFF.

This chain links TRBV30 with TRBJ2-2; D gene uncertain. This CDR3 is 13 amino acids long. With 1 base removed from V and 3 bases from J, the gap between germline ends came to 6 bases. CDR1 and CDR2 from the germline V gene are GTSNPN and SVGIG (reference sequence). The CDR3 is CAWSAVDTGELFF. CDR3 coding DNA: TGTGCCTGGAGTGCCGTAGACACCGGGGAGCTGTTTTTT.

The CDR3 sequence: CASSRQVLYEQYF. Here the CDR3 DNA reads TGTGCCAGCAGTCGACAAGTCCTCTACGAGCAGTACTTC. This rearrangement joins TRBV2 to TRBJ2-7; D is uncertain. CDR3 size: 13 residues. Looked up from germline, CDR1 is SNHLY and CDR2 is FYNNEI. V was pared by 5 bases and J by 3 bases, with 11 bases between.

The chain carries TRBV30 and TRBJ2-2, with D tentatively TRBD2 (7 bases). The germline V and J ends were trimmed by 5 bases and 2 bases, with 15 bases remaining between them. Per germline, CDR1 GTSNPN and CDR2 SVGIG (reference sequence). The CDR3 loop spans 15 amino acids. As DNA, the CDR3 is TGTGCCTGGGGAGGGAGGGGGACAAACACCGGGGAGCTGTTTTTT. As protein: CAWGGRGTNTGELFF.